This TCR beta chain appears in the sequencing data of a study of memory CD4+ T cells and cytomegalovirus serostatus. The sort gate was single viable CD3+CD4+CD8-CD45RO+ cells for memory CD4+ T cells. A single count supports this clone. Germline V CDR1 and CDR2: SNHLY, FYNNEI. Trimming took 4 bases from V and 4 from J, leaving 15 bases between them. This CDR3 has 15 amino acids. In the authors' workflow: Out-of-frame sequences were removed, leaving around 2,000,000 distinct TCRbeta sequences. Data came from immunoSEQ multiplex PCR; TCRdb stores just in-frame clones and leaves some out. V and J calls and clone size are given by that table; D and trimming were obtained from the DNA. Of under 35,000 clones listed, around 74% are singletons.

The sample comprised memory CD4+ T cells from blood. This sequence originates from an adult in good health and CMV-seronegative. Some clones in this sample may be carry-over from other donors' samples. The V call is TRBV2, the J call TRBJ2-3; weak D call: TRBD2 (7 bases). CDR3 loop: CASSGWGGLADTQYF. CDR3 in DNA: TGTGCCAGCAGTGGATGGGGGGGGCTGGCAGATACGCAGTATTTT.